The following is a T cell receptor (beta chain) sequence with its context. As yet, its antigen is unknown. Trimming removed 5 bases at V and 7 bases at J, with 14 bases between. Per the germline V gene, CDR1 is SEHNR and CDR2 is FQNEAQ (reference sequence). The CDR3 has 13 amino acids. These data come from a study of vaccination and CD4 T cells after COVID-19. Whole-study context: Every participant was given two doses of BNT162b2 or mRNA-1273 vaccine. Timing of post-vaccine sample collection was a median roughly 70 days after dose two, with a range of 14 to 241. Study results and limitations: Median SARS-CoV-2-reactive clonotype numbers went up from roughly 21 to 40, but not significantly. Within the convalescent patients, a median about 89% of the SARS-CoV-2-reactive clones were ones that appeared only post-vaccination.

Regarding treatment: roughly 10-day PBMC culture with coronavirus spike peptide pools or control peptides (ViraFEST assay). Harvesting of the unexposed donor's CD4+ T cells predated the COVID-19 pandemic (2011-2018). The study sequenced cultured CD4+ T cell DNA using the Oncomine TCR Beta short-read assay. TCRdb ran MiXCR on the PCR reads and lists one entry per CDR3 protein. The sample consists of roughly 4,900 distinct CDR3 sequences, around three fifths of them appearing once. This sequence originates from a human donor in good health. The rearrangement links TRBV7-9 to TRBJ1-2, with D possibly matching TRBD1 (6 bases). Sample: CD4+ T cells from blood, cultured in vitro. CDR3 residues: CASSPFRGGGYTF. CDR3 DNA sequence: TGTGCCAGCAGCCCATTCAGGGGTGGTGGCTACACCTTC.